The 2 T cell receptor beta chains below come from one sample, sequenced in a study of OX40 agonist ivuxolimab in advanced cancers. Libraries were prepared through the immunoSEQ multiplex PCR assay. TCRdb re-hosts the immuneACCESS table, in-frame sequences only. Its copies lack some clones; in the studies checked, an unresolved V gene accounts for under half of them, and the cause for the rest is not known. This sample lists 40,000 or so clones; roughly 91% were detected once. The ten largest clones represent 12% of the sample. Here the sequenced sample was CD4+ or CD8+ T cells sorted from blood, taken in a trial of the OX40 agonist ivuxolimab. The source of these receptors is an adult with an advanced solid tumor such as melanoma, head and neck, liver or kidney cancer.

The chain couples TRBV15 to TRBJ1-1; 9 positions agree with TRBD1. In germline, CDR1 is LNHNV, CDR2 YYDKDF (reference sequence). The CDR3 is 16 amino acids. Trimming removed 4 bases from V and 4 bases from J; junction bases left unmatched: 10. CDR3 sequence reads: CATSTSSGQGSTEAFF. The CDR3 DNA follows: TGTGCCACCAGCACCTCCTCGGGACAGGGTAGCACTGAAGCTTTCTTT.

This clone was recorded only once. This sequence joins TRBV11-2 and TRBJ2-5; the D gene could be TRBD1 or TRBD2 (5 bases each). Trimming removed 6 bases from V and 1 base from J, with 9 bases in between. The CDR3 extends over 13 amino acids. Germline V gene data show CDR1 as SGHAT and CDR2 as FQNNGV. The CDR3 DNA reads as TGTGCCAGCAGAGGGACCTCCCAAGAGACCCAGTACTTC. The encoded protein is CASRGTSQETQYF.